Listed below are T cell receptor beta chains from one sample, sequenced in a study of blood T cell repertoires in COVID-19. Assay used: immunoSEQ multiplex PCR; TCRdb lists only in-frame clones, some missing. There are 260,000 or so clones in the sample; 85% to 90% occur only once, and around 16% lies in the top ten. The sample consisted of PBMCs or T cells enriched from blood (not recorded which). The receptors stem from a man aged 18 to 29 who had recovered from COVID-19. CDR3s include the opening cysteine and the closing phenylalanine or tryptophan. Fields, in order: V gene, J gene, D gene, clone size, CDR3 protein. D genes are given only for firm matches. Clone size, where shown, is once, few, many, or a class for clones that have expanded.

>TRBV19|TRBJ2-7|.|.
CASSLETRGSEQYF
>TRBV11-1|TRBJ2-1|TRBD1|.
CASSRSDPRGNEQFF
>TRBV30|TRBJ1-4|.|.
CAWRGDATNEKLFF
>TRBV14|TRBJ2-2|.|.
CASSQVITGELFF
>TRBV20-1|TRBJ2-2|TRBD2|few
CSASFAGGGGELFF
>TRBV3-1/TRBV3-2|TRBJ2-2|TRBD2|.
CASSQLAGNTGELFF
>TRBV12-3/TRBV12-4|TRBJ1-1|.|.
CASSLGPRAEAFF
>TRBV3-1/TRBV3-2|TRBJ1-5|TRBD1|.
CASSQATGPTSNQPQHF
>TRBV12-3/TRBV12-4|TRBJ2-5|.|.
CASVYNQTQYF
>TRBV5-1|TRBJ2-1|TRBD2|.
CASSFWLAGPPHEQFF
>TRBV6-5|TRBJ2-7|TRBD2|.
CASSYLAGGYEQYF
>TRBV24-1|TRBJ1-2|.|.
CATSDTTDGYTF
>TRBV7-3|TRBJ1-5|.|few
CASSFKGAGNQPQHF
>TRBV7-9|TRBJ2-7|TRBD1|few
CASSSGQGFTYEQYF
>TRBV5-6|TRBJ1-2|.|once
CASSSTGGYGYTF
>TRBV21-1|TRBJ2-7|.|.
CASSNWGPGSGYEQYF
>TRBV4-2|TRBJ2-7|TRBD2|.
CASSQEESGGSYEQYF
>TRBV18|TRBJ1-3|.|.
CASSPGFASGNTIYF
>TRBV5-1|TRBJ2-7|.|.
CASSLANLGGGTYEQYF
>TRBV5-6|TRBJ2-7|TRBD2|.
CASSPGRGTSGRRMYF
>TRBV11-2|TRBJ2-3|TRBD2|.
CASSLVGGVITDTQYF
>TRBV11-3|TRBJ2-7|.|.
CASSLNRFSSYEQYF
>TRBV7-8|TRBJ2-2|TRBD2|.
CASSRSGVRTGELFF
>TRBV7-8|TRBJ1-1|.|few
CASKTGTPGRNTEAFF
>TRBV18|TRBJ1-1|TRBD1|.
CASSIGQGRTEAFF
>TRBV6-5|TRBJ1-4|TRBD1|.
CASRGRDSEKLFF
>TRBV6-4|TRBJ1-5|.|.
CASSGLGREFNQPQHF
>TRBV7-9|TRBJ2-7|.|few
CASSNRDYEQYF
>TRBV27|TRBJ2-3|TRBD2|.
CASRASGRFSTDTQYF
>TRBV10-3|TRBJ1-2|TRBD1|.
CAISESREGTGARYGYTF
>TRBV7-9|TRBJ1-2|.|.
CASSFAREVNYGYTF
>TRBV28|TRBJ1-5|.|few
CASSLVGGGVNQPQHF
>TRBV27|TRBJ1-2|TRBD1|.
CASSLVGGGGYTF
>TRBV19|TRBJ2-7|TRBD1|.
CATGTGAYEQYF
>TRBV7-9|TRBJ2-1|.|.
CASSLITASNEQFF
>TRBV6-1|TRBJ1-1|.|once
CASSENRVFTEAFF
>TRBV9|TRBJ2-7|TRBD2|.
CASSVGGLAGSEQYF
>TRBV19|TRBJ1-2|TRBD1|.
CASSPQGVRYGYTF
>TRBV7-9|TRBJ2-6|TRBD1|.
CASSYTRQGPGANVLTF
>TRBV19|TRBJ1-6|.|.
CASREAYNSPLHF